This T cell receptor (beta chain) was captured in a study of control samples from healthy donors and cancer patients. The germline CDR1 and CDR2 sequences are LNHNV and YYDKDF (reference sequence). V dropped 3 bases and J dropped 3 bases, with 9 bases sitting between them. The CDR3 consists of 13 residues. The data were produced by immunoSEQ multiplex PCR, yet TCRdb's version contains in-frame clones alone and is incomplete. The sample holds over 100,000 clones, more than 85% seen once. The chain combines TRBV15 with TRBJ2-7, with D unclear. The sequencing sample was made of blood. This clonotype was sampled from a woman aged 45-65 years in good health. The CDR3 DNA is TGTGCCACCAGCAGTATGGGCCTCTACGAGCAGTACTTC. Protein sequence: CATSSMGLYEQYF.